This is a list of T cell receptor beta chains from one sample in a study of blood T cell repertoires in COVID-19. Sequenced by immunoSEQ multiplex PCR; TCRdb stores in-frame clones only, minus some. This sample has around 150,000 clones, with 86% found just once. The material sequenced was peripheral blood. These receptors were taken from a man between 60 and 75 years old with acute or convalescent COVID-19. The CDR3 runs from the conserved cysteine through the conserved F or W. A D gene is named only where the DNA matches it firmly. Clone sizes are given selectively: once, few, many, or a class where the clone is expanded.

j_call d_call v_call clone_size cdr3_nt cdr3_aa
TRBJ2-3 NA TRBV27 NA TGTGCCAGCAGCCTGGGACATGCGAGCACAGATACGCAGTATTTT CASSLGHASTDTQYF
TRBJ1-2 NA TRBV7-2 NA TGTGCCAGCAGCCCGGGGTACTATGGCTACACCTTC CASSPGYYGYTF
TRBJ1-4 NA TRBV3-1/TRBV3-2 NA TGTGCCAGCAGCCCCCGGACACTCGGGTCTGGAAAACTGTTTTTT CASSPRTLGSGKLFF
TRBJ2-3 TRBD1 TRBV6-1 few TGTGCCAGCAGTGAGGGACAGGGGGCCACAGATACGCAGTATTTT CASSEGQGATDTQYF
TRBJ2-3 NA TRBV18 once TGTGCCAGCTCCCAATTTGCTTTACGAGCGGCTATTACAGATACGCAGTATTTT CASSQFALRAAITDTQYF
TRBJ2-5 TRBD2 TRBV5-6 few TGTGCCAGCAGCTTGCGGTCTACTAGCGGACAAGAGACCCAGTACTTC CASSLRSTSGQETQYF
TRBJ2-7 TRBD2 TRBV7-9 NA TGTGCCAGCAGCTACCAGAATAGCGGGAGGCTGACCTACGAGCAGTACTTC CASSYQNSGRLTYEQYF
TRBJ2-3 NA TRBV29-1 NA TGCAGCGCCGGGGGTAGCCTCTCGTCCGCAGATACGCAGTATTTT CSAGGSLSSADTQYF
TRBJ2-2 TRBD1 TRBV6-5 NA TGTGCCAGCAGCACCGGGACAGGGGACACCGGGGAGCTGTTTTTT CASSTGTGDTGELFF
TRBJ1-2 TRBD1 TRBV6-5 NA TGTGCCAGCAGTACAACAGGGGGTGGCTACACCTTC CASSTTGGGYTF
TRBJ2-1 TRBD2 TRBV27 NA TGTGCCAGCAGTCCACAGCCGGGACTAGCCTTCGGTGAGCAGTTCTTC CASSPQPGLAFGEQFF
TRBJ2-7 TRBD1 TRBV7-9 NA TGTGCCAGCATGGAGAGAGGGACAGGAACCTACGAGCAGTACTTC CASMERGTGTYEQYF
TRBJ2-1 TRBD2 TRBV3-1/TRBV3-2 once TGTGCCAGCAGCCTCCGGAGCGGGAGGGCCCATGAGCAGTTCTTC CASSLRSGRAHEQFF
TRBJ2-7 NA TRBV6-4 once TGTGCCAGCGTAGGGGTTGCCGAGCAGTACTTC CASVGVAEQYF
TRBJ2-5 TRBD1 TRBV5-1 NA TGCGCCAGCTCCTCAACCGGGACAGGGGTTTACGAGACCCAGTACTTC CASSSTGTGVYETQYF
TRBJ2-2 NA TRBV5-4 NA TGTGCCAGCAGTGAAGTCCAGGGTCCCGGGGAGCTGTTTTTT CASSEVQGPGELFF
TRBJ1-2 TRBD1 TRBV6-5 NA TGTGCCAGCAGTTGGGGGGCAGGGGGCCTGAATGGCTACACCTTC CASSWGAGGLNGYTF
TRBJ2-3 TRBD2 TRBV10-3 NA TGTGCCATCAGTGAGTCGGTGACTAGCGGGAGCCTGCCGCAGTATTTT CAISESVTSGSLPQYF
TRBJ2-1 NA TRBV4-2 NA TGTGCCAGCAGCCAGATGGAGGGAAACAATGAGCAGTTCTTC CASSQMEGNNEQFF
TRBJ2-1 NA TRBV7-3 NA TGTGCCAGCAGCTCAAATGGCGGGACCTCCTACAATGAGCAGTTCTTC CASSSNGGTSYNEQFF
TRBJ1-3 TRBD1 TRBV5-1 NA TGCGCCAGCAGCCCCCGTGACAGGGGCGGAAACACCATATATTTT CASSPRDRGGNTIYF
TRBJ1-2 TRBD1 TRBV18 NA TGTGCCAGCTCAAGTCGCGACAGGGACCCTTATGGCTACACCTTC CASSSRDRDPYGYTF
TRBJ2-7 TRBD2 TRBV5-4 NA TGTGCCAGCAGAGCCCATGGGGGCGGGAGGGCCGCCCCCTACGAGCAGTACTTC CASRAHGGGRAAPYEQYF
TRBJ2-1 TRBD1 TRBV5-1 NA TGCGCCAGCAGCCTCCACCGGGACAGGGGAGACAATGAGCAGTTCTTC CASSLHRDRGDNEQFF
TRBJ2-1 TRBD1 TRBV10-1 NA TGCGCCAGCAGCAGGACAGGGACCTACAATGAGCAGTTCTTC CASSRTGTYNEQFF
TRBJ1-2 NA TRBV6-1 NA TGTGCCAGCAGTGAAGTGAGCCGGGAGGGAGGCTACACCTTC CASSEVSREGGYTF
TRBJ1-4 NA TRBV28 NA TGTGCCAGCAGTGAGGACATTTTCGGTGAAAAACTGTTTTTT CASSEDIFGEKLFF
TRBJ2-3 NA TRBV27 NA TGTGCCAGCACTCTATGCCTGTTGGCGCAGTATTTT CASTLCLLAQYF
TRBJ2-3 TRBD2 TRBV14 NA TGTGCCAGCAGCCATACACGGACTAGCGGGTACACAGATACGCAGTATTTT CASSHTRTSGYTDTQYF
TRBJ1-2 NA TRBV10-2 NA TGCGCCAGCAGTGAGTCCTTGGCGAGACTCCAAAACTATGGCTACACCTTC CASSESLARLQNYGYTF
TRBJ1-3 TRBD1 TRBV18 NA TGTGCCAGCTCATCCCTTACGCAGGGGGCCTACTCTGGAAACACCATATATTTT CASSSLTQGAYSGNTIYF
TRBJ1-2 NA TRBV7-2 few TGTGCCAGCAGCTTAGATCACAGTTCCTTCTATGGCTACACCTTC CASSLDHSSFYGYTF
TRBJ1-1 TRBD1 TRBV7-9 NA TGTGCCAGCAGCTCTCAGGGGGCTACTGAAGCTTTCTTT CASSSQGATEAFF
TRBJ2-5 NA TRBV7-2 NA TGTGCCAGCAGCCCACTGATGCAAGAGACCCAGTACTTC CASSPLMQETQYF
TRBJ2-1 TRBD2 TRBV7-7 few TGTGCTAGCAGCTCCTCCAACAGTACCCGGGGGGATTACAGAACCAATGAGCAGTTCTTC CASSSSNSTRGDYRTNEQFF
TRBJ2-6 NA TRBV3-1/TRBV3-2 NA TGTGCCAGCAGCCCCGAGGCTGGGGCCAACGTCCTGACTTTC CASSPEAGANVLTF
TRBJ2-2 TRBD2 TRBV6-6 NA TGTGCCAGCAGTTACAGACTAGCGGGAGTGGCCGGGGAGCTGTTTTTT CASSYRLAGVAGELFF
TRBJ1-6 NA TRBV28 NA TGTGCCGGATCAGAGACAGGACACGGTTCACCCCTCCACTTT CAGSETGHGSPLHF
TRBJ2-3 TRBD2 TRBV29-1 NA TGCAGCGTTGAGCCGACTAGGGCTAGCGGGAGCACAGATACGCAGTATTTT CSVEPTRASGSTDTQYF
TRBJ1-5 TRBD1 TRBV30 NA TGTGCCTGGAGTGGGACAGGGGGTTGGGCGGGTCAGCCCCAGCATTTT CAWSGTGGWAGQPQHF
TRBJ2-1 NA TRBV28 NA TGTGCCAGCAGTCCAGTATTGTTGACAGGAAATGAGCAGTTCTTC CASSPVLLTGNEQFF
TRBJ2-2 NA TRBV5-6 once TGTGCCAGCAGCTTGGGTTCCGGCACCGGGGAGCTGTTTTTT CASSLGSGTGELFF
TRBJ2-7 NA TRBV19 NA TGTGCCAGTAGTAAACAGGGTTTATCCTACGAGCAGTACTTC CASSKQGLSYEQYF
TRBJ1-1 NA TRBV2 NA TGTGCCAGCAGTGAAGAGACAAGGACTGAAGCTTTCTTT CASSEETRTEAFF
TRBJ2-7 NA TRBV7-3 NA TGTGCCAGCAGCTTAATCCGCGGATACAACTACGAGCAGTACTTC CASSLIRGYNYEQYF
TRBJ1-4 NA TRBV18 NA TGTGCCAGCTCTCCGATCGGGGGGGATGATGAAAAACTGTTTTTT CASSPIGGDDEKLFF
TRBJ1-1 NA TRBV24-1 NA TGTGCCACCAGTGATTTCAGTAACACTGAAGCTTTCTTT CATSDFSNTEAFF
TRBJ2-7 TRBD2 TRBV5-1 once TGCGCCAGCAGCGCCGGGACTAGCGGGAGGGCATACGACGAGCAGTACTTC CASSAGTSGRAYDEQYF
TRBJ1-1 NA TRBV29-1 NA TGCAGCGTGACCGGGACTGAAGCTTTCTTT CSVTGTEAFF
TRBJ2-1 NA TRBV6-6 NA TGTGCCAGCAGCGACTCTTCCTACAATGAGCAGTTCTTC CASSDSSYNEQFF
TRBJ1-5 NA TRBV28 NA TGTGCCAGCAGCCCAGGGGATAGGAGCAATCAGCCCCAGCATTTT CASSPGDRSNQPQHF